The T cell receptor (beta chain) under discussion was sequenced for a study of cytomegalovirus exposure and HLA in healthy donors. Whole-study results and caveats: Reports showed the classifier diagnosing cytomegalovirus status with high specificity and sensitivity.

A word on this clone: Its target is not known.

Some clones are missing from TCRdb's copy, which holds only in-frame ones; the method was immunoSEQ multiplex PCR. The sample includes 200,000 or so clones, 80% to 90% seen only once; the top ten take just under 3%. Sequencing was performed on PBMCs. This receptor was obtained from a woman between 18 and 29 years old in good health and CMV-seronegative.

The CDR3 reads CAISIAGGPPDTQYF. In DNA, the CDR3 is TGTGCCATCAGCATAGCGGGAGGGCCGCCAGATACGCAGTATTTT. The chain uses TRBV10-3 and TRBJ2-3; the match to TRBD2 covers 11 bases. This CDR3 region has 15 residues. Germline V lookup: CDR1 ENHRY, CDR2 SYGVKD. V lost 6 bases and J lost 4; bases outside the gene matches: 6.